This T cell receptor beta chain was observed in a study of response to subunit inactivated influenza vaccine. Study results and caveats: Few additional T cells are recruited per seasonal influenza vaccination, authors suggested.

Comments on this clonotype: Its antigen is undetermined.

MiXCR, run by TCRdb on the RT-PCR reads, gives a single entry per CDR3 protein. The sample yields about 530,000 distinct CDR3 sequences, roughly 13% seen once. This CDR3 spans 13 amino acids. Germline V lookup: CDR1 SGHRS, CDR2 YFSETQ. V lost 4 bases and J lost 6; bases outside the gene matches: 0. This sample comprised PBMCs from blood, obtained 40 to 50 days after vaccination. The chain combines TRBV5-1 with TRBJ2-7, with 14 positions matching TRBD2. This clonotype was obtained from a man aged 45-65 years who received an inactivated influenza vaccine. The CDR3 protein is CASSGTSGSEQYF. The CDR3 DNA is TGCGCCAGCAGCGGGACTAGCGGGAGCGAGCAGTACTTC.